The 31 T cell receptor beta chains below were found in one sample sequenced in a study of T cells after yellow fever vaccination (dated by TCRdb to the late 2010s). The receptor library was made with 5' RACE. TCRdb records Illumina HiSeq 2500 as the sequencer. Through fastp at Q25 and MiXCR, TCRdb rebuilt clones from the public reads, retaining in-frame beta chains. Rows are combined by CDR3 protein, so each entry shows the most common genes and DNA. The sample table lists approximately 550,000 distinct CDR3 sequences, roughly 19% of them with a count of one. Of the sample, 13% to 15% falls within the top ten clones. The meaning of the sample's treatment or condition label: live attenuated yellow fever vaccine strain. The material sequenced was PBMCs, taken 15 days after the yellow fever booster vaccination. The receptors stem from a man in his thirties or forties who received the YFV17D yellow fever vaccine.

The chain carries TRBV30 and TRBJ1-5; D ambiguous. The CDR3 totals 15 residues. Trimming shortened V by 1 base and J by 4 bases, and 14 bases separated the two germline ends. Germline CDR1 is GTSNPN and CDR2 is SVGIG (reference sequence). The CDR3 reads CAWSALGSLNQPQHF. CDR3 nucleotides: TGTGCCTGGAGTGCACTCGGGTCCCTGAATCAGCCCCAGCATTTT.

The gene calls are TRBV2 and TRBJ2-2; 7 bases agree with TRBD1. Germline values: CDR1 SNHLY, CDR2 FYNNEI. The J segment lost 6 bases and the V segment lost 6 bases, leaving 4 bases of the junction unmatched. This CDR3 comprises 13 residues. CDR3: CASRSDRAGELFF. DNA of the CDR3: TGTGCCAGCAGATCTGACAGGGCCGGGGAGCTGTTTTTT.

V and J are TRBV12-3 or TRBV12-4 and TRBJ1-1; no clear D. Trimming took off 4 bases at V and 4 bases at J, with 10 bases between the two ends. The CDR3 runs 13 residues. The CDR3 region has the DNA TGTGCCAGCAGTTCCTTGACGGTCACTGAAGCTTTCTTT. Protein: CASSSLTVTEAFF.

This chain links TRBV20-1 with TRBJ1-2; D remains ambiguous. Trimming removed 3 bases at V and 3 bases at J, with 5 bases between. The CDR3 sequence is 11 residues long. Germline loops: CDR1 DFQATT, CDR2 SNEGSKA (reference sequence). This CDR3 is CSASYYYGYTF. The CDR3 coding sequence is TGCAGTGCTAGTTACTACTATGGCTACACCTTC.

The chain recombines TRBV29-1 with TRBJ2-6, with D possibly TRBD2 on 5 matching bases. Trimming pared 4 bases from V and 2 bases from J, leaving 6 bases between. Germline values: CDR1 SQVTM, CDR2 ANQGSEA. This CDR3 has 13 amino acids. Here the CDR3 DNA reads TGCAGCGTTGTACTAGCTGGGGCCAACGTCCTGACTTTC. Amino acid sequence: CSVVLAGANVLTF.

The chain couples TRBV23-1 to TRBJ2-3, with D perhaps TRBD2 (5 bases). TRBV23-1 is treated as an ORF (open reading frame) with a function not yet certain. This CDR3 contains 12 residues. Deletions cut 10 bases from V and 5 bases from J, with 13 bases between. CDR3 in amino acids: CATTRGRDTQYF. The CDR3 DNA reads TGCGCCACCACTAGAGGGAGAGATACGCAGTATTTT.

In this sample, this clonotype turned up a few times. J is TRBJ2-3 and V is TRBV7-2; D may be TRBD2 (5 bases). This CDR3 is built from 14 residues. Trimming pared 2 bases from V and 2 bases from J, leaving 8 bases between. The V gene's germline CDR1 is SGHTA and CDR2 FQGNSA. The chain's CDR3 is CASSLQAVTDTQYF. As DNA, the CDR3 is TGTGCCAGCAGCTTACAAGCGGTCACAGATACGCAGTATTTT.

The chain couples TRBV12-3 or TRBV12-4 to TRBJ1-1; D is ambiguous. The CDR3 sequence is 14 residues long. V lost 3 bases and J 4 bases, leaving 12 bases between the germline ends. The CDR3 here is CASSFRSEGTEAFF. CDR3 coding DNA: TGTGCCAGCAGTTTTAGATCCGAGGGCACTGAAGCTTTCTTT.

A few counts support this clonotype. This sequence joins TRBV5-5 and TRBJ2-5; D possibly corresponds to TRBD1 (5 bases). The V end lost 0 bases, the J end lost 5 bases, and 14 bases lay between the germline ends. The germline CDR1 and CDR2 sequences are SGHKS and YYEKEE (reference sequence). The CDR3 runs 15 residues. This chain's CDR3 is CASSLAKTAAETQYF. The CDR3 DNA follows: TGTGCCAGCAGCTTGGCCAAGACAGCAGCGGAGACCCAGTACTTC.

In this sample, this clonotype turned up a few times. The chain employs TRBV11-3 and TRBJ2-1; D unclear. The CDR3 sequence is 17 residues long. Trimming shortened V by 0 bases and J by 0 bases, and 12 bases separated the two germline ends. CDR1 and CDR2 (germline): SGHNT, YENEEA. The CDR3 here is CASSLDGLGSSYNEQFF. CDR3 in DNA: TGTGCCAGCAGCTTAGATGGGCTGGGAAGCTCCTACAATGAGCAGTTCTTC.

This clonotype showed up just a few times. The CDR3 DNA sequence: TGTGCCAGCAGTACAGGAACATGGACAGGGTTGAATAATTCACCCCTCCACTTT. It translates to CASSTGTWTGLNNSPLHF. The chain combines TRBV12-3 or TRBV12-4 with TRBJ1-6; 8 bases align to TRBD1. CDR3 length: 18 amino acids. After removal of 5 bases from V and 5 bases from J, the junction contained 14 bases not matched to a gene.

This clonotype was seen only a few times. The V and J genes are TRBV6-1 and TRBJ2-7, with 10 bases lining up with TRBD1. The CDR3 has 14 amino acids. After removal of 7 bases from V and 5 bases from J, the junction contained 8 bases not matched to a gene. CDR1 is MNHNS, CDR2 SASEGT, per germline. The CDR3 DNA is TGTGCCAGCAATACCGGGACAGGGGTCGACGAGCAGTACTTC. It translates to CASNTGTGVDEQYF.

This clonotype was counted a few times. This chain joins TRBV10-3 and TRBJ2-1; unclear D gene. The germline V and J ends were trimmed by 4 bases and 10 bases, with 14 bases remaining between them. There are 13 residues in the CDR3. Germline CDR1 and CDR2: ENHRY and SYGVKD. The CDR3 reads CAISALGNDEQFF. The CDR3 region has the DNA TGTGCCATCAGTGCGCTAGGGAACGACGAGCAGTTCTTC.

This clonotype occurred a few times. The chain links TRBV4-3 to TRBJ1-3, with D perhaps TRBD1 (5 bases). The germline gives CDR1 LGHNA, CDR2 YSLEER. This CDR3 comprises 18 residues. V lost 1 base to trimming and J lost 0 bases, with 16 bases between them. The CDR3 here is CASSQGTPGLDSGNTIYF. The CDR3 region has the DNA TGCGCCAGCAGCCAAGGTACACCGGGACTCGACTCTGGAAACACCATATATTTT.

This clonotype appeared many times. This chain joins TRBV27 and TRBJ2-7; 10 bases line up with TRBD2. Per germline, CDR1 MNHEY and CDR2 SMNVEV (reference sequence). CDR3 size: 17 residues. The junction had 11 bases not matched to a gene; V was cut back by 3 bases and J by 3 bases. The CDR3 DNA follows: TGTGCCAGCAGTTTCTTCGCCCCTAGCGGGAGCCACTACGAGCAGTACTTC. This translates into CASSFFAPSGSHYEQYF.

This clonotype was counted at least ten times. The chain links TRBV7-2 to TRBJ2-3; D not certain. The ends were cut back, 2 bases at V and 1 base at J, with 13 bases in the middle. Germline V gene lookup returns CDR1 SGHTA and CDR2 FQGNSA. The CDR3 contains 16 residues. This CDR3 is CASSLLGPFGTDTQYF. The CDR3 DNA reads TGTGCCAGCAGCTTACTAGGGCCGTTTGGCACAGATACGCAGTATTTT.

The chain links TRBV12-3 or TRBV12-4 to TRBJ1-1; no clear D. Trimming took off 3 bases at V and 1 base at J, with 9 bases between the two ends. This CDR3 is 14 amino acids long. The CDR3 loop reads CASSFPEKNTEAFF. The CDR3 nucleotides are TGTGCCAGCAGTTTTCCAGAGAAGAACACTGAAGCTTTCTTT.

CDR3: CASSRQSSANRNEQFF. CDR3 coding DNA: TGTGCCAGCAGTCGACAATCTAGCGCCAATAGGAATGAGCAGTTCTTC. The V call is TRBV27, the J call TRBJ2-1; possibly TRBD2 for D (6 bases). Trimming removed 5 bases from V and 7 bases from J, with 21 bases in between. CDR1 MNHEY and CDR2 SMNVEV come from the germline V gene (reference sequence). The CDR3 extends over 16 amino acids.

This clonotype was counted ten times or more. The gene calls are TRBV6-2 or TRBV6-3 and TRBJ2-3; D unresolved. Trimming removed 2 bases from V and 4 bases from J, with 1 base in between. Per the germline V gene, CDR1 is MNHEY and CDR2 is SVGEGT. The CDR3 covers 11 residues. The CDR3 is CASSYPDTQYF. The DNA for the CDR3 is TGTGCCAGCAGTTACCCAGATACGCAGTATTTT.

This clonotype has just one count. This chain links TRBV28 with TRBJ2-2; D unclear. CDR1 is MDHEN, CDR2 SYDVKM, per germline. Trimming removed 3 bases at V and 0 bases at J, with 11 bases between. This CDR3 is built from 16 residues. CDR3 loop: CASSFRLVSNTGELFF. For the CDR3, the DNA is TGTGCCAGCAGTTTTCGTCTGGTATCGAACACCGGGGAGCTGTTTTTT.

This clonotype has more than one count but fewer than ten. This rearrangement joins TRBV9 to TRBJ2-2; D unclear. Germline V gene data show CDR1 as SGDLS and CDR2 as YYNGEE. V was pared by 2 bases and J by 4 bases, with 6 bases between. This CDR3 is built from 13 residues. The CDR3 loop is CASSVGFTGELFF. The CDR3 nucleotides read TGTGCCAGCAGCGTTGGATTCACCGGGGAGCTGTTTTTT.

There are a few counts of this clonotype. The chain couples TRBV10-2 to TRBJ2-7; 7 positions match TRBD2. CDR1 and CDR2 (germline): WSHSY, SAAADI. The CDR3 spans 15 residues. Trimming removed 4 bases from V and 4 bases from J; junction bases left unmatched: 10. Here the CDR3 reads CASSVRAGSGYEQYF. The CDR3 DNA sequence: TGCGCCAGCAGTGTTCGAGCGGGAAGCGGTTACGAGCAGTACTTC.

The rearrangement uses TRBV11-1 and TRBJ2-7; possible D gene TRBD2, 5 bases. The V end lost 4 bases, the J end lost 3 bases, and 13 bases lay between the germline ends. The germline V gene encodes CDR1 SGHAT and CDR2 FQDESV (reference sequence). This CDR3 comprises 14 residues. In DNA, the CDR3 is TGTGCCAGCAGCTCCTCGGGATACATCTACGAGCAGTACTTC. Its translation: CASSSSGYIYEQYF.

CDR3: CASSHSKGGSNEQFF. The CDR3 DNA reads TGTGCCAGCAGTCACTCAAAGGGGGGTAGCAATGAGCAGTTCTTC. The chain links TRBV25-1 to TRBJ2-1; D possibly uses TRBD1 or TRBD2 (6 bases each). Per germline, CDR1 MGHDK and CDR2 SYGVNS. The germline V and J ends were trimmed by 5 bases and 6 bases, with 17 bases remaining between them. The CDR3 loop spans 15 amino acids.

This clonotype came up many times. The gene calls are TRBV29-1 and TRBJ2-7, with D possibly called TRBD1 or TRBD2 (5 bases each). Germline lookup yields CDR1 SQVTM and CDR2 ANQGSEA. V gave up 4 bases and J gave up 5 bases, with 12 bases separating them. The CDR3 is 12 residues long. The CDR3 here is CSVGLGDHEQYF. CDR3 DNA: TGCAGCGTTGGCTTAGGGGACCACGAGCAGTACTTC.

The chain has TRBV2 and TRBJ2-5, with D hard to call. In germline, CDR1 is SNHLY, CDR2 FYNNEI. This CDR3 has 15 amino acids. Trimming stripped 4 bases from V and 5 bases from J, with 17 bases between. CDR3: CASSVDGNPGETQYF. The CDR3 nucleotides read TGTGCCAGCAGTGTCGACGGAAATCCCGGGGAGACCCAGTACTTC.

The rearrangement uses TRBV27 and TRBJ2-7, with a tentative D call TRBD1 (6 bases). This CDR3 region has 15 residues. Trimming shortened V by 4 bases and J by 2 bases, and 15 bases separated the two germline ends. CDR1 is MNHEY, CDR2 SMNVEV, per germline (reference sequence). The CDR3 DNA reads TGTGCCAGCAGTTCACTGACAGGCCGAACCTACGAGCAGTACTTC. Translation gives CASSSLTGRTYEQYF.

This rearrangement joins TRBV4-2 to TRBJ2-3; a weak D match, TRBD2 (6 bases). Trimming stripped 0 bases from V and 1 base from J, with 8 bases between. CDR1 is LGHNA, CDR2 YNFKEQ, per germline. The CDR3 loop spans 15 amino acids. CDR3 region: CASSQESGGTDTQYF. CDR3 DNA: TGTGCCAGCAGCCAAGAATCGGGGGGCACAGATACGCAGTATTTT.

This clonotype was seen many times. A junction boundary mismatches the germline segment, possibly from a read error. CDR3 residues: CASSSGNTGELFF. In nucleotides, the CDR3 is TGTGCCAGCAGTAGCGGAAACACCGGGGAGCTGTTTTTT. This chain links TRBV5-1 with TRBJ2-2; a weak D match, TRBD2 (6 bases). The CDR3 is 13 amino acids. Germline V gives CDR1 SGHRS, CDR2 YFSETQ.

The chain joins TRBV4-3 to TRBJ2-1; 11 nucleotides match TRBD2. Germline V gene sequence: CDR1 LGHNA, CDR2 YSLEER. The CDR3 has 15 amino acids. The V segment lost 3 bases and the J segment 10 bases; nucleotides outside the gene matches: 8. CDR3 protein: CASSQDSGGALEQFF. The CDR3 nucleotides read TGCGCCAGCAGCCAGGATAGCGGGGGGGCTTTGGAGCAGTTCTTC.

This clonotype appeared a few times. The CDR3 bases are TGCAGTGCTAGCGGCGGCACTGAGCAGTTCTTC. Protein sequence: CSASGGTEQFF. The rearrangement uses TRBV20-1 and TRBJ2-1; D is undetermined. V lost 3 bases, J lost 9 bases, and 9 bases lay in between. Germline CDR1 DFQATT, CDR2 SNEGSKA (reference sequence). The CDR3 contains 11 residues.